This T cell receptor (beta chain) was recorded in a study of CD8+ T cells in alopecia areata. The study, taken as a whole, reports: Especially in alopecia totalis/universalis, lesional scalp showed greater clonality than normal scalp did.

This clone was seen only a few times. Antigen unknown. V gave up 4 bases and J gave up 5 bases; unmatched junction bases: 8. Germline CDR1 and CDR2: SGHTA and FQGNSA. The CDR3 length is 16 residues. Sequencing relied on a cDNA template that was reverse transcribed from extracted RNA. The table came from immunoSEQ multiplex PCR; TCRdb's copy has only in-frame clones and leaves some out. The sample lists approximately 100,000 clones; roughly 50% were seen once. The chain is built from TRBV7-2 and TRBJ2-1; 10 bases map to TRBD2. This clonotype originated in a human donor in good health. The specimen sequenced was CD4+ T cells sorted from blood. As DNA, the CDR3 is TGTGCCAGCAGCTCTTTCAGCGGGGGGGCGAACAATGAGCAGTTCTTC. It yields the protein CASSSFSGGANNEQFF.